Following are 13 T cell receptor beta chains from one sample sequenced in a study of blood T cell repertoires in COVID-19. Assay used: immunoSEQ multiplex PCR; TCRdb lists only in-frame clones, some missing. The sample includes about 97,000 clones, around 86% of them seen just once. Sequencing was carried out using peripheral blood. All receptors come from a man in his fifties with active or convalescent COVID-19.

The CDR3 sequence is CASSRLATNEKLFF. CDR3 nucleotides: TGTGCCAGCAGTAGACTTGCAACTAATGAAAAACTGTTTTTT. The V call is TRBV7-9, the J call TRBJ1-4; D is unresolved. The CDR3 runs to 14 residues. Germline-derived CDR1 and CDR2 are SEHNR and FQNEAQ (reference sequence). The V gene lost 6 bases and the J gene lost 0 bases, with 8 bases spanning the gap.

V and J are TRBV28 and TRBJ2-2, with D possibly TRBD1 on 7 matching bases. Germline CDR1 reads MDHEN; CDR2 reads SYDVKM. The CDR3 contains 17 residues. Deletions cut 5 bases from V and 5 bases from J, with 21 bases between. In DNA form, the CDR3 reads TGTGCCAGCAGTGCTAGGAGGGACAGCAGAACAACCGGGGAGCTGTTTTTT. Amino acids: CASSARRDSRTTGELFF. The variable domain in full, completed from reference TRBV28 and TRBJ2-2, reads DVKVTQSSRYLVKRTGEKVFLECVQDMDHENMFWYRQDPGLGLRLIYFSYDVKMKEKGDIPEGYSVSREKKERFSLILESASTNQTSMYLCASSARRDSRTTGELFFGEGSRLTVL.

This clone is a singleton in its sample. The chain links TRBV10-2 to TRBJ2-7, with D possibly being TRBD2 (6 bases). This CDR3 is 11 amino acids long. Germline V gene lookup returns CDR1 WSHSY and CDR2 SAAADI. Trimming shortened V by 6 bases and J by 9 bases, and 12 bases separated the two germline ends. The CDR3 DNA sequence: TGCGCCAGCAGGGAGGGCCCCAGGCAGTACGTC. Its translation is CASREGPRQYV.

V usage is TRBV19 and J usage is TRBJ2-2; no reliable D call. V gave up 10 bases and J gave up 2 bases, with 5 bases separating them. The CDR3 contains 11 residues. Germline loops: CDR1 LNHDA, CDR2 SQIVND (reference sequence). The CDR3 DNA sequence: TGTGCCACCAGAAACACCGGGGAGCTGTTTTTT. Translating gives CATRNTGELFF.

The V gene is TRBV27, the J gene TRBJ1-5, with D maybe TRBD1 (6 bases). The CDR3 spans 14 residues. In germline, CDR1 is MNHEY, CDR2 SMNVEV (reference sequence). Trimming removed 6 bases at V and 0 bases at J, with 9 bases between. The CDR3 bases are TGTGCCAGCAGACAGGGTTATAGCAATCAGCCCCAGCATTTT. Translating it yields CASRQGYSNQPQHF.

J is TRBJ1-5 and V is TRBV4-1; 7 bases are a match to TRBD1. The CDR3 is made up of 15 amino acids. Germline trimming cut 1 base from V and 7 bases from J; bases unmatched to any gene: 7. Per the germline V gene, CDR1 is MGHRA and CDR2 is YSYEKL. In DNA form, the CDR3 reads TGCGCCAGCAGCCAAGCAGACAGGGCGAAGCAGCCCCAGCATTTT. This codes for CASSQADRAKQPQHF.

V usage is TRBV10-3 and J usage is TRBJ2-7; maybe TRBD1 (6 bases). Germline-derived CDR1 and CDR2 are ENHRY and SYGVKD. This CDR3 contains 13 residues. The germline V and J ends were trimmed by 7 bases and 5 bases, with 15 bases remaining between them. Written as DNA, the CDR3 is TGTGCCATCACCAGGTGTGGGGGCCACGAGCAGTACGTC. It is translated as CAITRCGGHEQYV.

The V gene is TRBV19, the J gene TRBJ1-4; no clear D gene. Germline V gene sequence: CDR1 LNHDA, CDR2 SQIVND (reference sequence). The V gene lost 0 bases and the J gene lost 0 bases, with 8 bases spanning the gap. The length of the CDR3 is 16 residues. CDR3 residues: CASSIDLAATNEKLFF. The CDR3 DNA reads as TGTGCCAGTAGTATAGATTTGGCTGCAACTAATGAAAAACTGTTTTTT.

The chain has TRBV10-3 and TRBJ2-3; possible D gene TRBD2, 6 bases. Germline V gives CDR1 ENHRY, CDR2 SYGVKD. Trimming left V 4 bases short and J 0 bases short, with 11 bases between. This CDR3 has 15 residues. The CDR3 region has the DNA TGTGCCATCAGTGGGGACTCGTCTAGCACAGATACGCAGTATTTT. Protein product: CAISGDSSSTDTQYF.

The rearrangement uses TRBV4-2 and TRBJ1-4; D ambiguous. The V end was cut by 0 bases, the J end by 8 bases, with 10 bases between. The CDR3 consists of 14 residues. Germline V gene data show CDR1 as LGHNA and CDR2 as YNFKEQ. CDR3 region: CASSQEYGEEKLFF. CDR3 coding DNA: TGTGCCAGCAGCCAAGAATACGGTGAAGAAAAACTGTTTTTT.

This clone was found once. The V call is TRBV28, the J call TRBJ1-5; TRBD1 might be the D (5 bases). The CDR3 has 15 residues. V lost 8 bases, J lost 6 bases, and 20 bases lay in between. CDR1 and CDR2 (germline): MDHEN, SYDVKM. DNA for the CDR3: TGTGCCAGCCTGGGGGGAGGGTTGAACATTCAGCCCCAGCATTTT. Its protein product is CASLGGGLNIQPQHF.

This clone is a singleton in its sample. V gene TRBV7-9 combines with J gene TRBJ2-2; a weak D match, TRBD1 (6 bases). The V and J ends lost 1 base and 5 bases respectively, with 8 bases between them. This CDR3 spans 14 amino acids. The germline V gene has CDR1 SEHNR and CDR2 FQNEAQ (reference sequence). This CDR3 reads CASSLGQETGELFF. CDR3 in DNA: TGTGCCAGCAGCTTAGGACAGGAAACCGGGGAGCTGTTTTTT.

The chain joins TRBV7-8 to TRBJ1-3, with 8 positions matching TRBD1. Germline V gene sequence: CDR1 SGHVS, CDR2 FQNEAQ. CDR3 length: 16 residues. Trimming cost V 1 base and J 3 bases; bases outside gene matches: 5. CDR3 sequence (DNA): TGTGCCAGCAGCTTAGGACGGACAGGGTTTGGAAACACCATATATTTT. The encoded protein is CASSLGRTGFGNTIYF.